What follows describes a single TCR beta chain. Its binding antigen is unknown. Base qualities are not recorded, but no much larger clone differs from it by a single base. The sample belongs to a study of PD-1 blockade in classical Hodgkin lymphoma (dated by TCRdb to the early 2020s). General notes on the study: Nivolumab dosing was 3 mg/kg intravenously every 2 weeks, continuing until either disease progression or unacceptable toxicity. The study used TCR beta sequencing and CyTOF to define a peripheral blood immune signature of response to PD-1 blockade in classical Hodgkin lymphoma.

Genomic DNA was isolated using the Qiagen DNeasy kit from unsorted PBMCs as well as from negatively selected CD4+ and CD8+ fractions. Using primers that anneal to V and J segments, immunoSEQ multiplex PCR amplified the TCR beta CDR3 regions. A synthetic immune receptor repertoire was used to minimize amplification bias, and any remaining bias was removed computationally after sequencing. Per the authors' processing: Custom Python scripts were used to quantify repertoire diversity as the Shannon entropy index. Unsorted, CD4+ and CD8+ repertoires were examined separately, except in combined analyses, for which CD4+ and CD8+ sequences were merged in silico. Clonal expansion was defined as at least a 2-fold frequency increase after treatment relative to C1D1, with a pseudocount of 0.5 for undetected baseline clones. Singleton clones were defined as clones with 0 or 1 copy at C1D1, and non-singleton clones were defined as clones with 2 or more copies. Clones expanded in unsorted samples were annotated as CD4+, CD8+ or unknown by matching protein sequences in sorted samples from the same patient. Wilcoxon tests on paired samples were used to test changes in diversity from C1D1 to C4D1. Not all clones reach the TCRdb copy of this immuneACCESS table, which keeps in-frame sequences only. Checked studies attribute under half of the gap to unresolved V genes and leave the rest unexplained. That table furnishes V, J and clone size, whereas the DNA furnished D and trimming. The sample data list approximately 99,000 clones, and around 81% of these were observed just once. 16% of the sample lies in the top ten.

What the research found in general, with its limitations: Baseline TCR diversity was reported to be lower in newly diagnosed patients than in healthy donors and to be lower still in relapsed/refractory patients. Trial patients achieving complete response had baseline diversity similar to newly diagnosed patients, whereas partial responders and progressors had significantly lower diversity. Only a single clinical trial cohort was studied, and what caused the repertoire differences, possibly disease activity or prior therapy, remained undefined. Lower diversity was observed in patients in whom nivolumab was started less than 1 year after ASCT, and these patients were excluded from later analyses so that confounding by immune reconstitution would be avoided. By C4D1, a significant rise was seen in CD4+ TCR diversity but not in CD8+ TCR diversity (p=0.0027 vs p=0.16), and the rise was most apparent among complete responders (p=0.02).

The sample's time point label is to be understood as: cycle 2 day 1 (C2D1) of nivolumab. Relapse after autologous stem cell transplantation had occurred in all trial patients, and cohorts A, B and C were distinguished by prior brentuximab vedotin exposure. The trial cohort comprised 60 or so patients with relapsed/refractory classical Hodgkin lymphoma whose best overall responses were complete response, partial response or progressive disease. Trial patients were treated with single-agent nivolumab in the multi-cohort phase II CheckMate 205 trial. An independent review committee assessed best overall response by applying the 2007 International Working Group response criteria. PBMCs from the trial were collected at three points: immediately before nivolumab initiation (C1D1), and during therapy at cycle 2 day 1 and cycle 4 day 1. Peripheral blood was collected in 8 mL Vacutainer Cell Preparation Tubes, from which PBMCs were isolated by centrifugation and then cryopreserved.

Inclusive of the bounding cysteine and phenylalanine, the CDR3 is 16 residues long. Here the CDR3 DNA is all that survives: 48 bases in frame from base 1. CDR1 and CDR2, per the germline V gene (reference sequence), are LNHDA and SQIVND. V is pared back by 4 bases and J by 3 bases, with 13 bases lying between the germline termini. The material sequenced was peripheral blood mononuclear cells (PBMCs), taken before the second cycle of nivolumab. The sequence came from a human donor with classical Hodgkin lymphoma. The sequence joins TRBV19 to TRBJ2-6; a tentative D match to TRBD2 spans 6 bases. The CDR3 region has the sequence CASSRDGGYGANVLTF. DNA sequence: TGTGCCAGTAGTAGGGACGGAGGGTATGGGGCCAACGTCCTGACTTTC.